The 2 T cell receptor beta chains in this list originate from one sample, sequenced in a study of shared clonotypes between healthy human individuals. Terminally differentiated effector memory CD45RA+ cells were left out of the naive CD8 fraction, which was CD45RO-negative and positively selected for CCR7. Measured with immunoSEQ multiplex PCR; TCRdb has only the in-frame clones, and not every one. The table has about 2 million clones, about 95% seen once. The sample taken for sequencing was naive CD8+ T cells sorted from blood. The receptors were gathered from a man aged 18 to 29 in good health.

The chain uses TRBV6-1 and TRBJ1-1, with a weak D call TRBD1 (5 bases). The germline V gene encodes CDR1 MNHNS and CDR2 SASEGT. The V end lost 1 base, the J end lost 4 bases, and 10 bases lay between the germline ends. The CDR3 spans 14 residues. The CDR3 bases are TGTGCCAGCAGTGAAGTATTAAGGGGCACTGAAGCTTTCTTT. Protein: CASSEVLRGTEAFF.

This chain links TRBV5-1 with TRBJ1-1; TRBD1 is a possible D gene (6 bases). This CDR3 region has 15 residues. Trimming pared 0 bases from V and 1 base from J, leaving 10 bases between. The germline V gene encodes CDR1 SGHRS and CDR2 YFSETQ. The CDR3 is CASSLGDRWNTEAFF. The CDR3 DNA follows: TGCGCCAGCAGCTTGGGAGACAGGTGGAACACTGAAGCTTTCTTT.